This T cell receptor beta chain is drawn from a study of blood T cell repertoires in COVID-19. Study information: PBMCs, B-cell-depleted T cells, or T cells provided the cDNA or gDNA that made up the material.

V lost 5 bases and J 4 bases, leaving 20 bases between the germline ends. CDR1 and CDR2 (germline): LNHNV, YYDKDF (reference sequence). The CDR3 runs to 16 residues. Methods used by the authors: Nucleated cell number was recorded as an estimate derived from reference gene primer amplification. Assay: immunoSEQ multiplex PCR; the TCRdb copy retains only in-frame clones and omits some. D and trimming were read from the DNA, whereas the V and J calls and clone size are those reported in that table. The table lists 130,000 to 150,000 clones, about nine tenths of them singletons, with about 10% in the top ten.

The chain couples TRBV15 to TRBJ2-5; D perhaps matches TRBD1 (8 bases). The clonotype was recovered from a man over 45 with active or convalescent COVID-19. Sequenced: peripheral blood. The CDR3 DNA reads TGTGCCACCAGCTTCCGACAGGGGAGCGGGATAGAGACCCAGTACTTC. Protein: CATSFRQGSGIETQYF.